This TCR beta chain appears in the sequencing data of a study of OX40 agonist ivuxolimab in advanced cancers. In the study overall: Patients received intravenous ivuxolimab every 2 weeks at 0.01 to 10 mg/kg. Subjects had a mean age of about 61 years, with a range of roughly 23 to 80; 82.7% were male. General observations from the study: At doses 0.1 to 3.0 mg/kg, CD4+ and CD8+ clones expanded. In CD8+ T cells, expanded clones were on average more numerous than in CD4+.

The CDR3 is 17 residues long. Germline trimming cut 3 bases from V and 2 bases from J; bases unmatched to any gene: 11. The V gene's germline CDR1 is LNHNV and CDR2 YYDKDF (reference sequence). The table came from immunoSEQ multiplex PCR; TCRdb's copy has only in-frame clones and leaves some out. The repertoire holds nearly 90,000 clones, with more than 75% as singletons. As concerns this clone: Its specificity is not known.

The chain carries TRBV15 and TRBJ2-3; 7 bases align to TRBD1. The TCR originated in an adult with an advanced solid tumor such as melanoma, head and neck, liver or kidney cancer. The sample was CD4+ or CD8+ T cells sorted from blood, taken in a trial of the OX40 agonist ivuxolimab. The CDR3 sequence is CATSSLPGTDYTDTQYF. CDR3 coding DNA: TGTGCCACCAGCAGCCTCCCGGGGACAGACTACACAGATACGCAGTATTTT.